This note documents a single T cell receptor (beta chain) sequence. Its matching antigen is unknown. This sample was taken from a study of long-term antiretroviral therapy in people with HIV. Overall study results and limits: Dominance of pre-ART expanded clones persisted, fluctuating and often declining after ART.

Survey level was the resolution at which the v3.0 immunoSEQ assay ran. This table comes from immunoSEQ multiplex PCR, and its TCRdb copy is limited to in-frame clones, with some not included. The repertoire holds tens of thousands of clones, 90% to 95% seen once, with 2.5% to 3% in the top ten. CDR1 SGHNT and CDR2 YENEEA come from the germline V gene. V dropped 2 bases and J dropped 6 bases, with 11 bases sitting between them. The CDR3 covers 13 residues. The V and J genes are TRBV11-3 and TRBJ2-7; D may be TRBD2 (6 bases). The sequence was obtained from a woman aged 45-65 years with HIV. The sample in question was unsorted PBMCs, obtained 3.7 years after starting antiretroviral therapy. The CDR3 reads CASSLPGLSEQYF. The DNA for the CDR3 is TGTGCCAGCAGCTTACCGGGACTCAGCGAGCAGTACTTC.